These T cell receptor beta chains were read from a single sample in a study of spatial heterogeneity in lung cancer. One entry per CDR3 protein results from TCRdb running MiXCR on the 5' RACE reads. The top ten clones hold roughly 22% of a sample with fewer than 25,000 distinct CDR3 sequences, 8.5% to 10% of them seen once. This sample comprised PBMCs, obtained at follow-up. Source of these receptors: a male donor with early-stage non-small cell lung cancer. The CDR3 runs from the conserved cysteine through the conserved F or W. D genes are given only for firm matches. The size entry is marked missing in some rows and otherwise reads once, few, many or a size class.

j_call	d_call	clone_size	v_call	cdr3_nt	cdr3_aa
TRBJ2-1	TRBD1	many	TRBV3-1	TGTGCCAGCAGCCAAGAAACGACAGGGGAAGCGAGTAATGAGCAGTTCTTC	CASSQETTGEASNEQFF
TRBJ1-5	-	few	TRBV21-1	TGTGCCAGCAGCAAGGTAGATCAGCCCCAGCATTTT	CASSKVDQPQHF
TRBJ2-5	-	many	TRBV18	TGTGCCAGCTCAGGGCAGGGTGAGGAGACCCAGTACTTC	CASSGQGEETQYF
TRBJ2-1	-	many	TRBV10-3	TGTGCCATCAGCCCCGGGACCGGGACGGATGAGCAGTTCTTC	CAISPGTGTDEQFF
TRBJ2-3	-	many	TRBV29-1	TGCAGCGTTGCCGTTCCGGGCACAGATACGCAGTATTTT	CSVAVPGTDTQYF
TRBJ2-4	-	-	TRBV5-4	TGTGCCAGCAGCTTGAGGCTAGCAGGCGAAAACATTCAGTACTTC	CASSLRLAGENIQYF
TRBJ1-1	-	-	TRBV20-1	TGCAGTGCTAGCCATGAAGCTTTCTTT	CSASHEAFF
TRBJ2-7	-	-	TRBV5-1	TGCGCCAGCAGTCCAGTGCCAGGGGATAGCGAGCAGTACTTC	CASSPVPGDSEQYF
TRBJ2-4	TRBD2	few	TRBV7-9	TGTGCCAGCAGCCCCATCAGCGGGGGATTGCCCAAAAACATTCAGTACTTC	CASSPISGGLPKNIQYF
TRBJ2-1	-	-	TRBV7-6	TGTGCCAGCAGCTTAGAGGCGGCAGGAAAATTTAACAATGAGCAGTTCTTC	CASSLEAAGKFNNEQFF
TRBJ1-1	-	many	TRBV7-2	TGTGCCAGCATGGGCTACACTGAAGCTTTCTTT	CASMGYTEAFF
TRBJ1-6	-	medium-sized	TRBV3-1	TGTGCCAGCAGCCCACAGGGTTCCTATAATTCACCCCTCCACTTT	CASSPQGSYNSPLHF
TRBJ1-4	TRBD1	many	TRBV28	TGTGCCAGCAGTGCGGGGGACAGTTCGACTAATGAAAAACTGTTTTTT	CASSAGDSSTNEKLFF
TRBJ1-6	TRBD1	many	TRBV7-2	TGTGCCAGCAGCTTCCACAGGGGGCAATCACCCCTCCACTTT	CASSFHRGQSPLHF
TRBJ2-1	TRBD2	many	TRBV6-6	TGTGCCAGCAGTTACACCGGGACTAGCGGTCCTAGCTCCTACAATGAGCAGTTCTTC	CASSYTGTSGPSSYNEQFF
TRBJ2-1	TRBD1	-	TRBV5-1	TGCGCCAGCAGCCAGGGTGACAGGGGCCAATACAATGAGCAGTTCTTC	CASSQGDRGQYNEQFF
TRBJ2-7	-	many	TRBV5-6	TGTGCCAGCAGCTTGGGTCAGGATTACGAGCAGTACTTC	CASSLGQDYEQYF
TRBJ2-7	-	medium-sized	TRBV27	TGTGCCAGCAGCCTACAGGGTGCCAATTACGAGCAGTACTTC	CASSLQGANYEQYF
TRBJ2-7	-	-	TRBV7-9	TGTGCCAGCAGCTTAGCGAACAGGGTCTACGAGCAGTACTTC	CASSLANRVYEQYF
TRBJ2-7	-	many	TRBV29-1	TGCAGCGTTGAAGGCATAGCCTACGAGCAGTACTTC	CSVEGIAYEQYF
TRBJ1-1	-	many	TRBV28	TGTGCCAGCAGTCCCCCGTGGGCTGAAGCTTTCTTT	CASSPPWAEAFF
TRBJ1-1	TRBD1	many	TRBV25-1	TGTGCCAGCAGATCCACAGGGGGCTGGACTGAAGCTTTCTTT	CASRSTGGWTEAFF
TRBJ2-6	TRBD1	many	TRBV29-1	TGCAGCGCCTGGACAGGTTTCTCTGGGGCCAACGTCCTGACTTTC	CSAWTGFSGANVLTF
TRBJ1-2	-	many	TRBV6-2/TRBV6-3	TGTGCCTCTTCCGGGGTAAATCGTGGCTACACCTTC	CASSGVNRGYTF
TRBJ1-1	-	many	TRBV7-8	TGTGCCAGCAGCTTAGGTCCCGGAAACACTGAAGCTTTCTTT	CASSLGPGNTEAFF
TRBJ2-3	-	few	TRBV10-3	TGTGCCATCAGGGCGGAGAGCACAGATACGCAGTATTTT	CAIRAESTDTQYF
TRBJ1-1	-	many	TRBV20-1	TGCAGTCTCCGACGGGGCTACATGAACACTGAAGCTTTCTTT	CSLRRGYMNTEAFF
TRBJ2-5	-	many	TRBV29-1	TGCAGCGTTGGACATTCGGCAGAGACCCAGTACTTC	CSVGHSAETQYF
TRBJ2-5	-	few	TRBV14	TGTGCCAGAGACGGCGCAGCCGTAAGCCAAGAGACCCAGTACTTC	CARDGAAVSQETQYF
TRBJ2-7	-	-	TRBV28	TGTGCCAGCAGTCCCCTGACAGGAACCTACGAGCAGTACTTC	CASSPLTGTYEQYF
TRBJ2-7	-	many	TRBV5-4	TGTGCCAGCAGCTTGGGAGAAAGGGGCTACGAGCAGTACTTC	CASSLGERGYEQYF
TRBJ2-5	TRBD1	many	TRBV30	TGTGCCTGGAGTGTACAGGGGGTAGAGACCCAGTACTTC	CAWSVQGVETQYF
TRBJ1-2	-	-	TRBV20-1	TGCAGTGCTGCCCCCCCTATTGGCTACACCTTC	CSAAPPIGYTF
TRBJ1-5	-	-	TRBV7-9	TGTGCCAGCAGCTTAGGGGGCCATGGCAATCAGCCCCAGCATTTT	CASSLGGHGNQPQHF
TRBJ1-2	TRBD1	many	TRBV7-2	TGTGCCAGCAGCTCCAGAACAGGGGTCGTTAACTATGGCTACACCTTC	CASSSRTGVVNYGYTF
TRBJ2-2	-	-	TRBV24-1	TGTGCCACCAGTGCCGGGACGGGAAACACCGGGGAGCTGTTTTTT	CATSAGTGNTGELFF
TRBJ2-1	TRBD2	many	TRBV3-1	TGTGCCAGCAGCCTGCGGGGGGCAAATGAGCAGTTCTTC	CASSLRGANEQFF